In this sample, the clone carrying this TCR beta chain turned up once. The patients all showed relapse after autologous stem cell transplantation, while their brentuximab vedotin exposure varied. The patients, who had relapsed/refractory classical Hodgkin lymphoma, achieved best responses of complete response, partial response or progressive disease. The data are from a study of PD-1 blockade in classical Hodgkin lymphoma. Clones were sequenced by immunoSEQ multiplex PCR, and TCRdb holds only the in-frame ones, with some missing. The table lists 50,000 to 85,000 clones, over 70% of them singletons, with 7.5% to 9.5% in the top ten. This clonotype was obtained from a human donor with classical Hodgkin lymphoma. This material consisted of peripheral blood mononuclear cells (PBMCs), taken before the second cycle of nivolumab.

For the CDR3, the DNA is TGTGCCAGCAGCCCCCTGGTTTGGACGGGGGGCCTTTCAGAGACCCAGTACTTC. Translating gives CASSPLVWTGGLSETQYF. The genes are TRBV11-2 and TRBJ2-5; D perhaps matches TRBD2 (7 bases). V dropped 5 bases and J dropped 4 bases, with 26 bases sitting between them. This CDR3 has 18 residues. Per the germline V gene, CDR1 is SGHAT and CDR2 is FQNNGV.